The next 8 T cell receptor beta chains were all read from a single sample in a study of response to subunit inactivated influenza vaccine. MiXCR, run by TCRdb on the RT-PCR reads, gives a single entry per CDR3 protein. The sample has 800,000 to 1,000,000 distinct CDR3 sequences, 21% seen once; the top ten hold 10% to 13%. The input for sequencing was PBMCs from blood, taken about 5 days after vaccination. Receptors originate from a man aged 45-65 years who received an inactivated influenza vaccine.

This chain joins TRBV7-8 and TRBJ2-3; D unresolved. The CDR3 consists of 12 residues. Trimming stripped 6 bases from V and 4 bases from J, with 8 bases between. CDR1 is SGHVS, CDR2 FQNEAQ, per germline. The CDR3 here is CASRIGPDTQYF. The DNA of the CDR3 is TGTGCCAGCAGAATAGGGCCAGATACGCAGTATTTT. Full variable domain (rest looked up from reference TRBV7-8 and TRBJ2-3): GAGVSQSPRYKVAKRGQDVALRCDPISGHVSLFWYQQALGQGPEFLTYFQNEAQLDKSGLPSDRFFAERPEGSVSTLKIQRTQQEDSAVYLCASRIGPDTQYFGPGTRLTVL.

This clonotype was seen a few times. The rearrangement uses TRBV20-1 and TRBJ1-1; 8 bases are a match to TRBD1. The length of the CDR3 is 13 residues. Trimming took 6 bases from V and 4 from J; bases not matched to a gene: 7. The germline V gene encodes CDR1 DFQATT and CDR2 SNEGSKA (reference sequence). This chain's CDR3 is CSARDRQATEAFF. For the CDR3, the DNA is TGCAGTGCCAGGGACAGGCAAGCCACTGAAGCTTTCTTT.

This clonotype was counted between two and nine times. The gene calls are TRBV12-3 or TRBV12-4 and TRBJ2-6, with D perhaps matching TRBD1 (6 bases). There are 23 residues in the CDR3. Between the trimmed V and J ends, which lost 1 base and 0 bases, there was a span of 28 bases. Here the CDR3 DNA reads TGTGCCAGCAGTTTAGTTCGAGGCTTGTCCGAGACAGGACAACTCTCTGGGGCCAACGTCCTGACTTTC. Residues: CASSLVRGLSETGQLSGANVLTF.

The rearrangement joins TRBV20-1 to TRBJ2-1; D may be TRBD1 (6 bases). The CDR3 is 14 residues long. CDR1 is DFQATT, CDR2 SNEGSKA, per germline (reference sequence). V lost 5 bases, J lost 0 bases, and 11 bases lay in between. The CDR3: CSAPGVTSYNEQFF. The CDR3 DNA sequence: TGCAGTGCTCCAGGGGTAACCTCCTACAATGAGCAGTTCTTC.

V is TRBV4-1 and J is TRBJ2-7; 11 nucleotides agree with TRBD1. This CDR3 spans 14 amino acids. With V trimmed by 6 bases and J by 6 bases, 7 bases remained unmatched. The V gene's germline CDR1 is MGHRA and CDR2 YSYEKL. In nucleotides, the CDR3 is TGCGCCAGCAGATACGGAGGGACAGGGGGCGAGCAGTACTTC. Translation: CASRYGGTGGEQYF.

The rearrangement links TRBV7-9 to TRBJ2-1, with 10 bases matching TRBD2. V gave up 5 bases and J gave up 8 bases; unmatched junction bases: 12. The CDR3 runs 16 residues. Germline CDR1 and CDR2: SEHNR and FQNEAQ (reference sequence). The CDR3 nucleotides are TGTGCCAGCAGCCTGAGCGTACTAGCGGGATACGATGAGCAGTTCTTC. Amino acid sequence: CASSLSVLAGYDEQFF.

This clonotype has a handful of counts. V gene TRBV25-1 combines with J gene TRBJ1-1; 11 bases map to TRBD1. The junction had 9 bases not matched to a gene; V was cut back by 0 bases and J by 0 bases. CDR3 length equals 19 residues. The V gene's germline CDR1 is MGHDK and CDR2 SYGVNS. CDR3 residues: CASSEYGWGTGGLNTEAFF. The CDR3 nucleotides read TGTGCCAGCAGTGAATACGGTTGGGGGACAGGGGGATTGAACACTGAAGCTTTCTTT.

This clonotype came up a few times. The chain carries TRBV5-1 and TRBJ2-7; maybe TRBD2 (8 bases). Germline V gives CDR1 SGHRS, CDR2 YFSETQ. Trimming stripped 2 bases from V and 2 bases from J, with 35 bases between. The CDR3 is made up of 22 amino acids. CDR3 nucleotides: TGCGCCAGCAGCTTACCAGGGGGGGTTAGCGGGATGACCCCTCTAGCCCCCTACGAGCAGTACTTC. Protein: CASSLPGGVSGMTPLAPYEQYF. Using reference TRBV5-1 and TRBJ2-7 for the parts outside the CDR3, the full variable domain is KAGVTQTPRYLIKTRGQQVTLSCSPISGHRSVSWYQQTPGQGLQFLFEYFSETQRNKGNFPGRFSGRQFSNSRSEMNVSTLELGDSALYLCASSLPGGVSGMTPLAPYEQYFGPGTRLTVT.